These T cell receptor beta chains were read from a single sample in a study of CD8 T cells in Susac syndrome. TCRdb fed the immunoSEQ multiplex PCR reads into MiXCR, producing one record per CDR3 protein. The sample includes 95,000 to 150,000 distinct CDR3 sequences, 85% to 95% of them seen just once. Input material: CD8+ T cells from PBMCs. Every receptor here comes from a human donor with multiple sclerosis. Both conserved end residues are part of each CDR3. The D gene is left open where the match is weak. Not all rows give a size; the values are once, few, many and, for expanded clones, a class.

clone size,J gene,D gene,V gene,CDR3 DNA,CDR3 protein
few,TRBJ2-7,.,TRBV11-1,TGTGCCAGCAGCTTAAGAGGCAGGGGACGCTCCTACGAGCAGTACTTC,CASSLRGRGRSYEQYF
few,TRBJ2-3,.,TRBV15,TGTGCCACCAGCACCCACACAGATACGCAGTATTTT,CATSTHTDTQYF
once,TRBJ2-5,TRBD1,TRBV6-4,TGTGCCAGCAGTCGCCGCCGGGACAGCAATCAAGAGACCCAGTACTTC,CASSRRRDSNQETQYF
.,TRBJ2-7,TRBD2,TRBV27,TGTGCCAGCAGTGACCGCGGGGGGACTCATTACGAGCAGTACTTC,CASSDRGGTHYEQYF
.,TRBJ2-1,TRBD1,TRBV11-1,TGTGCCAGCAGCTCGGACAGGGGCTATGAGCAGTTCTTC,CASSSDRGYEQFF
.,TRBJ1-5,.,TRBV28,TGTGCCAGCAGTCCAAGGGATCAGCCCCAGCATTTT,CASSPRDQPQHF
.,TRBJ2-2,.,TRBV19,TGTGCCAGTAGTGGGGAAGAGGGGGTCACCGGGGAGCTGTTTTTT,CASSGEEGVTGELFF
.,TRBJ2-2,.,TRBV7-3,TGTGCCAGCAGCTTATCCGGACACTACACCGGGGAGCTGTTTTTT,CASSLSGHYTGELFF
.,TRBJ1-2,TRBD1,TRBV24-1,TGTGCCACCAGTGGATTGAAAACGGGACAGTCGAACTATGGCTACACCTTC,CATSGLKTGQSNYGYTF
few,TRBJ1-3,.,TRBV9,TGTGCCAGCAGCGTAGCCGGTAGCTCTGGAAACACCATATATTTT,CASSVAGSSGNTIYF
.,TRBJ2-1,.,TRBV7-9,TGTGCCAGCAGCTCCGTCCGGCACAACCCCTACAATGAGCAGTTCTTC,CASSSVRHNPYNEQFF
.,TRBJ1-4,.,TRBV13,TGTGCCAGCAGTGGGTACAGTGAAAAACTGTTTTTT,CASSGYSEKLFF
.,TRBJ2-2,.,TRBV6-5,TGTGCCAGCAGTTACCCGGGAAGGACACCGGTTACCGGGGAGCTGTTTTTT,CASSYPGRTPVTGELFF
.,TRBJ2-7,TRBD1,TRBV5-6,TGTGCCAGCAGCCCAGGGGACAGCCCCTACGAGCAGTACTTC,CASSPGDSPYEQYF
.,TRBJ1-2,.,TRBV20-1,TGCAGTGCTAGAGGGGGAGACTATGGCTACACCTTC,CSARGGDYGYTF
.,TRBJ2-1,.,TRBV6-2/TRBV6-3,TGTGCCAGCAGTTACTCGGTTGGAGGACAGCCCTACAATGAGCAGTTCTTC,CASSYSVGGQPYNEQFF
.,TRBJ1-1,TRBD1,TRBV4-1,TGCGCCAGCAGCCAAGTCTTCTTACAGGGGTCTATGGGTGAAGCTTTCTTT,CASSQVFLQGSMGEAFF
.,TRBJ1-1,.,TRBV25-1,TGTGCCAGCAGTGATCGGGGTACTGAAGCTTTCTTT,CASSDRGTEAFF
.,TRBJ2-2,.,TRBV5-1,TGCGCCAGCACGGGAATCGCGAACACCGGGGAGCTGTTTTTT,CASTGIANTGELFF
.,TRBJ2-3,.,TRBV7-9,TGTGCCAGCAGCTTTGATACGCAGTATTTT,CASSFDTQYF
.,TRBJ2-7,.,TRBV7-9,TGTGCCAGCTCCGACAGGCTATCCTACGAGCAGTACTTC,CASSDRLSYEQYF
.,TRBJ2-7,.,TRBV4-1,TGCGCCAGCAGTTGGGACCGTTCCTACGAGCAGTACTTC,CASSWDRSYEQYF
once,TRBJ2-1,TRBD2,TRBV4-2,TGTGCCAGCAGCCAAGAAGCGGGGGGCTCCTACAATGAGCAGTTCTTC,CASSQEAGGSYNEQFF
.,TRBJ2-2,.,TRBV27,TGTGCCAGCAGTTTGCGTGCCACCGGGGAGCTGTTTTTT,CASSLRATGELFF
.,TRBJ2-1,TRBD2,TRBV4-1,TGCGCCAGCAGCCAAGGCACTAGCGATCGGTCCTACAATGAGCAGTTCTTC,CASSQGTSDRSYNEQFF
.,TRBJ2-1,TRBD2,TRBV11-1,TGTGCCAGCAGCTCCGAAGCGGGGGGGCAAGGTAATGAGCAGTTCTTC,CASSSEAGGQGNEQFF
once,TRBJ2-7,TRBD2,TRBV13,TGTGCCAGCAGCCCAGAGGGCGGGGGGGTCTACGAGCAGTACTTC,CASSPEGGGVYEQYF
.,TRBJ2-5,TRBD2,TRBV13,TGTGCCAGCAGCTTATCGGGGGGGGCCGTAGAGACCCAGTACTTC,CASSLSGGAVETQYF
.,TRBJ1-3,.,TRBV20-1,TGCAGTGCTCGAGACAGCTGGTCTGGAAACACCATATATTTT,CSARDSWSGNTIYF
.,TRBJ2-1,TRBD2,TRBV27,TGTGCCAGCAGTCCAATAGCGGGAGGGGAGCAGTTCTTC,CASSPIAGGEQFF
.,TRBJ2-3,TRBD1,TRBV12-3/TRBV12-4,TGTGCCACTGAGACAGGGCTCACAGATACGCAGTATTTT,CATETGLTDTQYF
.,TRBJ2-7,TRBD2,TRBV20-1,TGCAGGGCAAGCGGGGGAAACAAATACGAGCAGTACTTC,CRASGGNKYEQYF
.,TRBJ2-7,.,TRBV6-1,TGTGCCAGCATTTGGGGGGAGCGATACGAGCAGTACTTC,CASIWGERYEQYF
.,TRBJ1-5,.,TRBV5-8,TGTGCCAGCAGCCCGGGACTTAGCAATCAGCCCCAGCATTTT,CASSPGLSNQPQHF
.,TRBJ1-1,TRBD1,TRBV6-1,TGTGCCAGCAGTGAAGTGGGGACAGGGGGTTTCACTGAAGCTTTCTTT,CASSEVGTGGFTEAFF
.,TRBJ1-3,.,TRBV7-9,TGTGCCAGCAGCTCTGACATCAGCTCTGGAAACACCATATATTTT,CASSSDISSGNTIYF
.,TRBJ1-6,.,TRBV12-3/TRBV12-4,TGTGCCAGCAGCCGGGATTATAATTCACCCCTCCACTTT,CASSRDYNSPLHF
.,TRBJ2-7,.,TRBV20-1,TGCAGTGCTAGAGATGGTACAGGATCCTACGAGCAGTACTTC,CSARDGTGSYEQYF
few,TRBJ2-2,.,TRBV5-1,TGCGCCAGTAAGATGAACACCGGGGAGCTGTTTTTT,CASKMNTGELFF
.,TRBJ2-2,TRBD1,TRBV15,TGTGCCACCAGCAGGGAAGGGACAGTTCGGGGCGGGGAGCTGTTTTTT,CATSREGTVRGGELFF
.,TRBJ1-5,.,TRBV15,TGTGCCACCAGCAGATTAACAGAGAATCAGCCCCAGCATTTT,CATSRLTENQPQHF
once,TRBJ2-2,.,TRBV6-5,TGTGCCAGCAGTTGGCTCAGGGAATGGAACACCGGGGAGCTGTTTTTT,CASSWLREWNTGELFF
.,TRBJ2-5,TRBD1,TRBV19,TGTGCCAGTAGTATGGAAACAGGGGCCCGAAAAGAGACCCAGTACTTC,CASSMETGARKETQYF
.,TRBJ1-2,.,TRBV7-9,TGTGCCAGCAGCTTCTCGCTCAGGGAAAACTATGGCTACACCTTC,CASSFSLRENYGYTF
.,TRBJ2-5,.,TRBV10-3,TGTGCCATCAGTGAAATAAGGCACCAAGAGACCCAGTACTTC,CAISEIRHQETQYF
once,TRBJ2-7,.,TRBV4-1,TGCGCCAGCAGCCTAACCCACTACTACGAGCAGTACTTC,CASSLTHYYEQYF
.,TRBJ1-1,.,TRBV27,TGTGCCAGCAGTTTGGACCCCAACCTTGAAGCTTTCTTT,CASSLDPNLEAFF
.,TRBJ2-7,.,TRBV7-9,TGTGCCAGCAGCTGGGTTCGGGGCGCCTTCTCCTACGAGCAGTACTTC,CASSWVRGAFSYEQYF
.,TRBJ2-5,.,TRBV18,TGTGCCAGCTCCCACGGTCGATTCCAAGAGACCCAGTACTTC,CASSHGRFQETQYF
once,TRBJ2-4,TRBD2,TRBV5-1,TGCGCCAGCAGCCCCCCAACTAGCGGGGGGGCCCACATTCAGTACTTC,CASSPPTSGGAHIQYF